This entry lists 32 T cell receptor beta chains sequenced from one sample in a study of T cell changes during pregnancy in multiple sclerosis. Only in-frame clones appear in the TCRdb table, and some are missing; sequencing was by immunoSEQ multiplex PCR. The sample lists 26,000 or so clones, around nine tenths occurring once. Sample: CD8+ T cells from peripheral blood mononuclear cells, taken in the second trimester of pregnancy. The receptors originated from a female donor with multiple sclerosis, enrolled in a pregnancy study.

This clone is medium-sized (0.01 to 0.1%) by share. This chain joins TRBV4-1 and TRBJ1-2, with D possibly being TRBD1 (6 bases). Trimming took 0 bases from V and 8 from J, leaving 22 bases between them. The CDR3 totals 17 residues. Germline-derived CDR1 and CDR2 are MGHRA and YSYEKL. The CDR3 sequence is CASSQERRRGAAWGYTF. The CDR3 nucleotides are TGCGCCAGCAGCCAAGAAAGGAGGCGGGGGGCCGCGTGGGGCTACACCTTC.

The V gene is TRBV19, the J gene TRBJ2-4; no clear D gene. The CDR3 contains 15 residues. The germline V gene has CDR1 LNHDA and CDR2 SQIVND (reference sequence). V was trimmed by 4 bases and J by 1 base, leaving 11 bases between them. The CDR3 region is CASSKSDKAKNIQYF. CDR3 nucleotide sequence: TGTGCCAGTAGTAAATCAGATAAGGCCAAAAACATTCAGTACTTC.

V gene TRBV4-2 combines with J gene TRBJ2-1, with D possibly TRBD1 on 6 matching bases. V was cut by 0 bases and J by 1 base, with 16 bases left in between. There are 18 residues in the CDR3. Germline V gives CDR1 LGHNA, CDR2 YNFKEQ. The CDR3 DNA is TGTGCCAGCAGCCAAGATTGGGCACAGGGTGGGTCCTACAATGAGCAGTTCTTC. Its translation: CASSQDWAQGGSYNEQFF.

This clone showed up just once. The genes are TRBV9 and TRBJ2-7; 9 nucleotides match TRBD2. CDR1 SGDLS and CDR2 YYNGEE come from the germline V gene. This CDR3 spans 15 amino acids. Trimming cost V 3 bases and J 4 bases; bases outside gene matches: 8. The CDR3, as DNA: TGTGCCAGCAGCGCCGGGGCTAGCGGGGTTTACGAGCAGTACTTC. It encodes CASSAGASGVYEQYF.

The chain links TRBV10-1 to TRBJ2-1; tentatively, D is TRBD2 (6 bases). The CDR3 runs 16 residues. Germline assignment: CDR1 WNHNN and CDR2 SYGVQD (reference sequence). Trimming stripped 0 bases from V and 8 bases from J, with 17 bases between. This CDR3 is CASSESRGVGGYEQFF. CDR3 bases: TGCGCCAGCAGTGAGTCGCGGGGTGTGGGCGGTTATGAGCAGTTCTTC.

This clone appeared a few times. Other DNA sequences in the sample encode the same CDR3. This chain connects TRBV19 to TRBJ1-1; 7 bases agree with TRBD1. The CDR3 runs to 13 residues. Germline V gene lookup returns CDR1 LNHDA and CDR2 SQIVND (reference sequence). J gave up 3 bases and V 5 bases, and 3 bases lay outside the gene matches. CDR3 sequence: CASSATGDTEAFF. The CDR3 coding sequence is TGTGCCAGTAGTGCTACAGGGGACACTGAAGCTTTCTTT.

The J gene is TRBJ1-1, the V gene TRBV30; 10 bases align to TRBD1. This CDR3 contains 16 residues. Germline CDR1 GTSNPN, CDR2 SVGIG (reference sequence). J was trimmed by 5 bases and V by 2 bases; bases with no gene match: 11. The DNA for the CDR3 is TGTGCCTGGAGTCTCGGGACAGGGGAATTTAATACTGAAGCTTTCTTT. Its protein product is CAWSLGTGEFNTEAFF. The complete variable domain, with remaining parts taken from reference TRBV30 and TRBJ1-1, reads SQTIHQWPATLVQPVGSPLSLECTVEGTSNPNLYWYRQAAGRGLQLLFYSVGIGQISSEVPQNLSASRPQDRQFILSSKKLLLSDSGFYLCAWSLGTGEFNTEAFFGQGTRLTVV.

The chain recombines TRBV6-1 with TRBJ1-2; 7 bases fit TRBD1. The CDR3 contains 14 residues. J gave up 6 bases and V 0 bases, and 4 bases lay outside the gene matches. Per germline, CDR1 MNHNS and CDR2 SASEGT. The CDR3 nucleotides are TGTGCCAGCAGTGAAGCAGAGGGGGCGAATGGCTACACCTTC. Amino acid sequence: CASSEAEGANGYTF.

This chain uses TRBV9 with TRBJ1-2; D gene unclear. The germline CDR1 and CDR2 sequences are SGDLS and YYNGEE. The V gene lost 1 base and the J gene lost 8 bases, with 6 bases spanning the gap. The CDR3 runs to 11 residues. CDR3 bases: TGTGCCAGCAGCGTACCTGGCGGCTACACCTTC. The encoded protein is CASSVPGGYTF.

The rearrangement uses TRBV11-3 and TRBJ2-3; maybe TRBD2 (6 bases). Germline CDR1 is SGHNT and CDR2 is YENEEA. The CDR3 extends over 14 amino acids. V dropped 5 bases and J dropped 2 bases, with 11 bases sitting between them. The CDR3 region has the DNA TGTGCCAGCAGCGATAGCGGCTACACAGATACGCAGTATTTT. Amino acid sequence: CASSDSGYTDTQYF.

The chain has TRBV4-3 and TRBJ1-2, with D tentatively TRBD1 (6 bases). Germline V gene sequence: CDR1 LGHNA, CDR2 YSLEER. The CDR3 covers 17 residues. The V gene lost 0 bases and the J gene lost 6 bases, with 20 bases spanning the gap. This CDR3 reads CASSQDPPAGTLNGYTF. The CDR3 region has the DNA TGCGCCAGCAGCCAAGATCCCCCCGCCGGGACACTGAATGGCTACACCTTC.

This clone came up a few times. The J gene is TRBJ2-4, the V gene TRBV6-5, with TRBD2 identical over 7 bases. Germline lookup yields CDR1 MNHEY and CDR2 SVGAGI. CDR3 size: 14 residues. Unmatched junction bases numbered 9, after V lost 2 bases and J lost 11 bases. CDR3 residues: CASSYGGGTVLQYF. CDR3 nucleotides: TGTGCCAGCAGTTACGGGGGGGGAACCGTTCTTCAGTACTTC.

The chain carries TRBV10-3 and TRBJ2-1; weak D call: TRBD1 (6 bases). Germline values: CDR1 ENHRY, CDR2 SYGVKD. V was shortened by 10 bases and J by 4 bases, with 17 bases between the two germline ends. The CDR3 is 14 residues long. The CDR3, as DNA: TGTGCCACCCAGGACAGTGGATCTTACAATGAGCAGTTCTTC. The encoded protein is CATQDSGSYNEQFF.

Concerning this clone itself: The junction and the germline gene differ at one end; a read error may be behind it. The chain carries TRBV10-3 and TRBJ1-1; 9 bases match TRBD1. CDR1 and CDR2 (germline): ENHRY, SYGVKD. The CDR3 is 18 residues long. As DNA, the CDR3 is TGTGCCAGCAGTGAATCCCCCGATTGGACAGGGGTAAGGACTGAAGCTTTCTTT. Translating it yields CASSESPDWTGVRTEAFF.

This chain connects TRBV4-1 to TRBJ1-1; unclear D gene. Trimming stripped 3 bases from V and 0 bases from J, with 8 bases between. CDR1 and CDR2 (germline): MGHRA, YSYEKL. The CDR3 totals 14 residues. CDR3 residues: CASSHVRLNTEAFF. For the CDR3, the DNA is TGCGCCAGCAGCCATGTGCGATTGAACACTGAAGCTTTCTTT.

V and J are TRBV4-3 and TRBJ1-1; D is perhaps TRBD1 (5 bases). The ends were cut back, 1 base at V and 4 bases at J, with 16 bases in the middle. This CDR3 contains 16 residues. The germline gives CDR1 LGHNA, CDR2 YSLEER. CDR3 bases: TGCGCCAGCAGCCAAGCCGCGGGGGGTTGGAGCACTGAAGCTTTCTTT. Translating gives CASSQAAGGWSTEAFF.

The chain has TRBV30 and TRBJ1-4; the match to TRBD1 covers 7 bases. Per the germline V gene, CDR1 is GTSNPN and CDR2 is SVGIG (reference sequence). This CDR3 has 14 residues. Unmatched junction bases numbered 4, after V lost 3 bases and J lost 3 bases. CDR3 amino acids: CAWRNDRANEKLFF. Here the CDR3 DNA reads TGTGCCTGGAGGAACGACAGGGCTAATGAAAAACTGTTTTTT.

The V and J genes are TRBV6-5 and TRBJ1-1, with no clear D. CDR1 is MNHEY and CDR2 is SVGAGI in the germline V gene. This CDR3 comprises 14 residues. With 1 base removed from V and 1 base from J, the gap between germline ends came to 7 bases. Here the CDR3 DNA reads TGTGCCAGCAGTTACTTTACAGAGAACACTGAAGCTTTCTTT. Translated, it gives CASSYFTENTEAFF.

This sequence joins TRBV28 and TRBJ2-7; tentatively, D is TRBD2 (5 bases). V lost 6 bases to trimming and J lost 3 bases, with 12 bases between them. This CDR3 is 13 amino acids long. The germline gives CDR1 MDHEN, CDR2 SYDVKM. The chain's CDR3 is CASRASGSYEQYF. The CDR3 DNA reads TGTGCCAGCAGGGCGTCGGGAAGCTACGAGCAGTACTTC.

This clone was seen only once. The rearrangement joins TRBV5-4 to TRBJ2-7; 9 bases match TRBD1. This CDR3 spans 16 amino acids. J lost 4 bases, V lost 4 bases, and 12 bases had no gene match. CDR1 and CDR2 (germline): SGHNT, YYREEE (reference sequence). The CDR3 loop reads CASSQENPDRGYEQYF. Written as DNA, the CDR3 is TGTGCCAGCAGCCAAGAGAATCCGGACAGGGGTTACGAGCAGTACTTC.

CDR3 coding DNA: TGTGCCAGCAGCGTAGACGTGAGACAGCGGGAGAACAATGAGCAGTTCTTC. Translation gives CASSVDVRQRENNEQFF. This chain links TRBV9 with TRBJ2-1, with TRBD2 matching 8 bases. Losses at the gene ends were 0 bases for V and 5 bases for J; bases not matched to a gene: 10. Germline V CDR1 and CDR2: SGDLS, YYNGEE. The CDR3 is made up of 17 amino acids.

The chain recombines TRBV6-1 with TRBJ1-1; perhaps TRBD1 as D (6 bases). The CDR3 is made up of 14 amino acids. Trimming removed 5 bases at V and 1 base at J, with 11 bases between. Germline V gives CDR1 MNHNS, CDR2 SASEGT. The CDR3 loop reads CASSRGGGNTEAFF. DNA of the CDR3: TGTGCCAGCAGTCGAGGGGGGGGGAACACTGAAGCTTTCTTT.

The rearrangement uses TRBV27 and TRBJ2-2; D not resolved. The CDR3 spans 13 residues. Germline V CDR1 and CDR2: MNHEY, SMNVEV (reference sequence). V was pared by 3 bases and J by 8 bases, with 10 bases between. The CDR3 nucleotides read TGTGCCAGCAGTTTTACCGAGATTGGGGAGCTGTTTTTT. This translates into CASSFTEIGELFF.

This chain links TRBV7-8 with TRBJ1-2; tentative D call: TRBD1 (6 bases). The CDR3 length is 16 residues. Deletions cut 1 base from V and 4 bases from J, with 16 bases between. The germline gives CDR1 SGHVS, CDR2 FQNEAQ. The CDR3 DNA sequence: TGTGCCAGCAGCTTAGGGCCTCGGGGGGGCTTCTATGGCTACACCTTC. It codes for CASSLGPRGGFYGYTF.

J is TRBJ1-5 and V is TRBV5-6; D not resolved. Trimming took 2 bases from V and 4 from J, leaving 4 bases between them. Germline V CDR1 and CDR2: SGHDT, YYEEEE. The CDR3 covers 12 residues. The CDR3 here is CASSFGNQPQHF. CDR3 sequence (DNA): TGTGCCAGCAGCTTCGGGAATCAGCCCCAGCATTTT.

The chain joins TRBV27 to TRBJ1-2; D is ambiguous. This CDR3 has 14 amino acids. V lost 0 bases, J lost 3 bases, and 8 bases lay in between. CDR1 is MNHEY, CDR2 SMNVEV, per germline (reference sequence). The CDR3 sequence: CASSLSEADYGYTF. In DNA, the CDR3 is TGTGCCAGCAGTTTATCGGAGGCAGACTATGGCTACACCTTC.

This chain uses TRBV9 with TRBJ2-1; 8 nucleotides agree with TRBD2. V lost 2 bases to trimming and J lost 7 bases; unmatched junction nucleotides: 8. Germline lookup yields CDR1 SGDLS and CDR2 YYNGEE. CDR3 length equals 15 residues. The CDR3 region has the DNA TGTGCCAGCAGCGTGGTTAGCGGGGAAGAGAATGAGCAGTTCTTC. Protein sequence: CASSVVSGEENEQFF.

V is TRBV18 and J is TRBJ1-2; 10 nucleotides agree with TRBD1. The germline CDR1 and CDR2 sequences are KGHSH and LQKENI. The CDR3 contains 15 residues. V dropped 3 bases and J dropped 3; count of bases not matched to a gene: 4. CDR3 DNA: TGTGCCAGCTCACCGGACAGGGGGAGTTACTATGGCTACACCTTC. It specifies CASSPDRGSYYGYTF. The whole variable domain, filled in from reference TRBV18 and TRBJ1-2, reads NAGVMQNPRHLVRRRGQEARLRCSPMKGHSHVYWYRQLPEEGLKFMVYLQKENIIDESGMPKERFSAEFPKEGPSILRIQQVVRGDSAAYFCASSPDRGSYYGYTFGSGTRLTVV.

The CDR3 DNA reads TGTGCCTGTGGGCCAGCGGTTCATCCTGGCTACACCTTC. This translates into CACGPAVHPGYTF. The chain has TRBV30 and TRBJ1-2, with D unclear. Germline V lookup: CDR1 GTSNPN, CDR2 SVGIG (reference sequence). The CDR3 has 13 residues. V shed 6 bases and J shed 7 bases, with 18 bases lying between them.

The J gene is TRBJ1-2, the V gene TRBV27, with TRBD1 matching 9 bases. The CDR3 loop spans 18 amino acids. Per the germline V gene, CDR1 is MNHEY and CDR2 is SMNVEV (reference sequence). V lost 5 bases and J lost 4; bases outside the gene matches: 17. The CDR3 bases are TGTGCCAGCAGTCCCAGGACAGGGGCCGCGAGGGGAGGCTATGGCTACACCTTC. This codes for CASSPRTGAARGGYGYTF.

CDR3 amino acids: CASSQDLGGGVEQYF. CDR3 bases: TGCGCCAGCAGCCAAGATCTCGGGGGGGGAGTGGAGCAGTACTTC. The rearrangement uses TRBV4-3 and TRBJ2-7, with 8 bases matching TRBD2. CDR1 is LGHNA, CDR2 YSLEER, per germline. V lost 0 bases to trimming and J lost 7 bases; unmatched junction nucleotides: 8. The CDR3 consists of 15 residues.

This chain connects TRBV27 to TRBJ2-1, with D tentatively TRBD2 (6 bases). CDR1 MNHEY and CDR2 SMNVEV come from the germline V gene (reference sequence). This CDR3 has 13 amino acids. V was cut by 7 bases and J by 1 base, with 8 bases left in between. CDR3 sequence: CASTGDSYNEQFF. The CDR3 bases are TGTGCCAGCACGGGGGATTCCTACAATGAGCAGTTCTTC.